The next 20 T cell receptor beta chains were all read from a single sample in a study of metastatic and nonmetastatic thyroid tumors (dated by TCRdb to about 2020). Libraries were prepared through PCR. TCRdb records Illumina HiSeq 4000 as the sequencer. TCRdb passed the public sequencing reads through fastp at Q25 and MiXCR, retaining productive beta sequences. Recorded for this sample are roughly 98,000 clones; more than 12% of them occurred a single time. 3% to 4.5% of the sample belongs to the ten largest clones. None of the patients had been given any treatment before thyroid surgery. The specimen was blood. Every receptor here comes from a female donor with papillary thyroid cancer or a benign thyroid nodule (not recorded which). Some clones in this sample may be carry-over from other donors' samples.

This clone was detected many times. The chain employs TRBV6-4 and TRBJ1-1; maybe TRBD1 (6 bases). CDR3 length: 13 residues. Trimming pared 3 bases from V and 3 bases from J, leaving 8 bases between. Germline CDR1 MRHNA, CDR2 SNTAGT. CDR3 region: CASSEGAHTEAFF. The CDR3, as DNA: TGTGCCAGCAGTGAGGGGGCGCACACTGAAGCTTTCTTT.

On this clone: This may come from a read error, since a much larger clone is one base off. The rearrangement links TRBV30 to TRBJ2-5; D not certain. The CDR3 is made up of 11 amino acids. Germline V lookup: CDR1 GTSNPN, CDR2 SVGIG (reference sequence). Trimming left V 4 bases short and J 4 bases short, with 7 bases between. In DNA form, the CDR3 reads TGTGCCTGGATAGGGTCAGAGACCCAGTACTTC. Protein: CAWIGSETQYF.

Ten or more counts support this clone. It may be a read error: a sequence one base away is much more abundant. The J gene is TRBJ2-5, the V gene TRBV6-1; D call uncertain. Germline assignment: CDR1 MNHNS and CDR2 SASEGT. The CDR3 length is 11 residues. CDR3 nucleotide sequence: TGTGCCAGCAGTGCGGAAGACACCCAGTACTTC. Its translation: CASSAEDTQYF.

This clone was observed many times. The chain has TRBV7-8 and TRBJ1-4; D unclear. There are 19 residues in the CDR3. The V gene's germline CDR1 is SGHVS and CDR2 FQNEAQ. V lost 1 base to trimming and J lost 3 bases, with 21 bases between them. The CDR3 is CASSLGAPGRRAPNEKLFF. The CDR3 region has the DNA TGTGCCAGCAGCTTAGGTGCCCCGGGCCGGAGGGCCCCTAATGAAAAACTGTTTTTT. Filled out from reference TRBV7-8 and TRBJ1-4, the complete variable domain reads GAGVSQSPRYKVAKRGQDVALRCDPISGHVSLFWYQQALGQGPEFLTYFQNEAQLDKSGLPSDRFFAERPEGSVSTLKIQRTQQEDSAVYLCASSLGAPGRRAPNEKLFFGSGTQLSVL.

This clone has ten or more counts. This rearrangement joins TRBV6-2 or TRBV6-3 to TRBJ1-5; no firm D call. The length of the CDR3 is 13 residues. V was trimmed by 4 bases and J by 7 bases, leaving 11 bases between them. Germline-derived CDR1 and CDR2 are MNHEY and SVGEGT. The DNA for the CDR3 is TGTGCCAGCAGTTTGGATAGGCGGCAGCCCCAGCATTTT. It encodes CASSLDRRQPQHF.

At least ten counts were recorded for this clone. CDR3 protein: CASSFPASTDTQYF. CDR3 nucleotides: TGCGCCAGCAGCTTCCCAGCCAGCACAGATACGCAGTATTTT. The V call is TRBV5-1, the J call TRBJ2-3; D is unresolved. Looked up from germline, CDR1 is SGHRS and CDR2 is YFSETQ. CDR3 length equals 14 residues. V lost 2 bases, J lost 0 bases, and 7 bases lay in between.

This clone was observed at least ten times. V gene TRBV3-1 combines with J gene TRBJ2-7, with 9 bases fitting TRBD2. The V gene's germline CDR1 is LGHDT and CDR2 YNNKEL (reference sequence). V trimming: 2 bases; J trimming: 2 bases; junction bases outside the gene matches: 10. The CDR3 is 17 residues long. CDR3 residues: CASSQSSLAGLAYEQYF. The CDR3 nucleotides read TGTGCCAGCAGCCAATCATCCCTAGCGGGGTTAGCCTACGAGCAGTACTTC.

A word on this clone: This may be a read error, as it is one base from a much larger clone. In the same sample, other DNA sequences code for this CDR3. In DNA form, the CDR3 reads TGCAGTGCTAGAGAAGGAGAGGAGGGCCCAGATACGCAGTATTTT. The encoded protein is CSAREGEEGPDTQYF. The chain is built from TRBV20-1 and TRBJ2-3; TRBD2 might be the D (6 bases). This CDR3 comprises 15 residues. V gave up 0 bases and J gave up 4 bases, with 14 bases separating them. Germline V gene data show CDR1 as DFQATT and CDR2 as SNEGSKA (reference sequence).

This clone occurred many times. The V and J genes are TRBV5-6 and TRBJ1-1; the D gene is possibly TRBD1 (5 bases). V lost 4 bases and J lost 13, with 20 bases in between. This CDR3 spans 13 amino acids. Germline values: CDR1 SGHDT, CDR2 YYEEEE. DNA for the CDR3: TGTGCCAGCAGCCCTTCCCTGCAGGGTGGCGTTTTCTTT. Its protein is CASSPSLQGGVFF.

This clone was observed at least ten times. Other DNA sequences in this specimen translate into the identical CDR3. This chain links TRBV7-9 with TRBJ1-5; D is unresolved. The length of the CDR3 is 14 residues. V was shortened by 6 bases and J by 1 base, with 10 bases between the two germline ends. The germline V gene encodes CDR1 SEHNR and CDR2 FQNEAQ (reference sequence). The CDR3 spells CASSPTESNQPQHF. As DNA, the CDR3 is TGTGCCAGCAGTCCTACCGAGAGCAATCAGCCCCAGCATTTT.

This clone appeared many times. The chain is built from TRBV30 and TRBJ1-4; D uncertain. V dropped 0 bases and J dropped 6 bases, with 5 bases sitting between them. Germline V CDR1 and CDR2: GTSNPN, SVGIG (reference sequence). The CDR3 runs 12 residues. The CDR3 region has the DNA TGTGCCTGGAGTGTAAGAGATGAAAAACTGTTTTTT. Protein sequence: CAWSVRDEKLFF.

The rearrangement joins TRBV28 to TRBJ2-7; D possibly corresponds to TRBD1 (5 bases). Germline lookup yields CDR1 MDHEN and CDR2 SYDVKM. The germline V and J ends were trimmed by 5 bases and 2 bases, with 10 bases remaining between them. The CDR3 is made up of 13 amino acids. CDR3 residues: CASSPRATYEQYF. DNA of the CDR3: TGTGCCAGCAGTCCCAGGGCCACCTACGAGCAGTACTTC.

This clone was seen a few times. Germline and junction disagree at one end, which may indicate a read error. CDR3 nucleotide sequence: TGTGCCAGCAGTGTCCCCAGGGGGGCTGCTGGGAACACCATATATTTT. Its translation: CASSVPRGAAGNTIYF. The genes are TRBV6-1 and TRBJ1-3; 7 nucleotides align to TRBD1. Germline V lookup: CDR1 MNHNS, CDR2 SASEGT. The CDR3 has 16 residues.

This clone has ten or more counts. This chain uses TRBV27 with TRBJ1-5; possibly TRBD1 for D (5 bases). The CDR3 has 14 residues. Trimming cost V 3 bases and J 4 bases, with 10 bases left between them. In germline, CDR1 is MNHEY, CDR2 SMNVEV (reference sequence). The CDR3 DNA follows: TGTGCCAGCAGTTTTCAGGGTTTGAATCAGCCCCAGCATTTT. Translating it yields CASSFQGLNQPQHF.

This clone was found many times. V gene TRBV6-2 or TRBV6-3 combines with J gene TRBJ2-1, with 7 bases aligning to TRBD1. Per germline, CDR1 MNHEY and CDR2 SVGEGT. J lost 4 bases, V lost 0 bases, and 9 bases had no gene match. The CDR3 has 17 residues. The DNA of the CDR3 is TGTGCCAGCAGTTACTCGGATAGCAGGGGGTTATACAATGAGCAGTTCTTC. Protein product: CASSYSDSRGLYNEQFF.

This clone was counted ten times or more. The chain joins TRBV28 to TRBJ1-3, with TRBD1 matching over 7 bases. V trimming: 6 bases; J trimming: 3 bases; junction bases outside the gene matches: 11. Germline values: CDR1 MDHEN, CDR2 SYDVKM. This CDR3 region has 16 residues. The CDR3: CASSASTGVIGNTIYF. In DNA, the CDR3 is TGTGCCAGCAGCGCCTCTACAGGGGTTATTGGAAACACCATATATTTT. Supplemented by reference TRBV28 and TRBJ1-3, the full variable domain reads DVKVTQSSRYLVKRTGEKVFLECVQDMDHENMFWYRQDPGLGLRLIYFSYDVKMKEKGDIPEGYSVSREKKERFSLILESASTNQTSMYLCASSASTGVIGNTIYFGEGSWLTVV.

The CDR3 DNA follows: TGTGCCAGCATCCTGAGTCGGGTTGACGAGCAGTACTTC. Translation: CASILSRVDEQYF. The chain uses TRBV2 and TRBJ2-7; D ambiguous. Trimming left V 7 bases short and J 5 bases short, with 15 bases between. The CDR3 runs to 13 residues. The germline gives CDR1 SNHLY, CDR2 FYNNEI.

This chain joins TRBV15 and TRBJ2-6, with TRBD1 matching 9 bases. From germline, CDR1 is LNHNV and CDR2 YYDKDF (reference sequence). Trimming cost V 2 bases and J 4 bases; bases outside gene matches: 15. This CDR3 spans 20 amino acids. The chain's CDR3 is CATSRYPGTGQSWGANVLTF. The CDR3 nucleotides are TGTGCCACCAGCAGATACCCCGGGACAGGGCAGTCCTGGGGGGCCAACGTCCTGACTTTC.

This clone was found many times. This chain links TRBV9 with TRBJ2-3; D is unresolved. The CDR3 consists of 14 residues. Trimming took off 2 bases at V and 6 bases at J, with 13 bases between the two ends. Germline CDR1 reads SGDLS; CDR2 reads YYNGEE. The DNA for the CDR3 is TGTGCCAGCAGCGTTGCAGGTCACGGGGATACGCAGTATTTT. This gives the protein CASSVAGHGDTQYF.

The sample holds many counts of this clone. The J gene is TRBJ2-1, the V gene TRBV30; D gene uncertain. The CDR3 totals 16 residues. With 5 bases removed from V and 6 bases from J, the gap between germline ends came to 23 bases. The germline V gene has CDR1 GTSNPN and CDR2 SVGIG (reference sequence). CDR3 sequence reads: CAWVPLGRRIFNEQFF. CDR3 nucleotides: TGTGCCTGGGTTCCTCTGGGCCGCAGGATCTTCAATGAGCAGTTCTTC.